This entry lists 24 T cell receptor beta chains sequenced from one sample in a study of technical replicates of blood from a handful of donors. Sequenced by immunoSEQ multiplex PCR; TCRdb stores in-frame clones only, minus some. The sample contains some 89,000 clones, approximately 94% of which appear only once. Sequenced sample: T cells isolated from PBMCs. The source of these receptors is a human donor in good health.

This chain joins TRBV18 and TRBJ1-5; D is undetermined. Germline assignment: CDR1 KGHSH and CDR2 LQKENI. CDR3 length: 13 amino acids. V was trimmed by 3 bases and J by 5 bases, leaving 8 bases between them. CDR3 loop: CASSPMRDQPQHF. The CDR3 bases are TGTGCCAGCTCACCTATGCGAGATCAGCCCCAGCATTTT.

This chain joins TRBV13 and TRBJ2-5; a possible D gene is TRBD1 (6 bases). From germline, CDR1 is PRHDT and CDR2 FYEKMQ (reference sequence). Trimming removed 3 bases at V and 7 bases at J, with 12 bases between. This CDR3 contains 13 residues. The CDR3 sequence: CASSFSDRRTQYF. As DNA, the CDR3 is TGTGCCAGCAGCTTTAGCGACAGGCGGACCCAGTACTTC.

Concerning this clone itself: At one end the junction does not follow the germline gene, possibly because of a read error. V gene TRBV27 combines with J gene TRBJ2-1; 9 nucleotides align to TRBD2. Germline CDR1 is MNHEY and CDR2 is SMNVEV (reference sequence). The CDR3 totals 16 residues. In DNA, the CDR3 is TGTGCCAGCAGCTCTCTAGCGGGAATCTCCTCCAATGAGCAGTTCTTC. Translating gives CASSSLAGISSNEQFF.

CDR3 in amino acids: CASSLFGMGNQPQHF. CDR3 coding DNA: TGTGCCAGCAGCTTGTTCGGGATGGGCAATCAGCCCCAGCATTTT. The V gene is TRBV5-6, the J gene TRBJ1-5, with unresolved D. There are 15 residues in the CDR3. From germline, CDR1 is SGHDT and CDR2 YYEEEE. Deletions cut 1 base from V and 2 bases from J, with 10 bases between. Variable domain in full (rest from reference TRBV5-6 and TRBJ1-5): DAGVTQSPTHLIKTRGQQVTLRCSPKSGHDTVSWYQQALGQGPQFIFQYYEEEERQRGNFPDRFSGHQFPNYSSELNVNALLLGDSALYLCASSLFGMGNQPQHFGDGTRLSIL.

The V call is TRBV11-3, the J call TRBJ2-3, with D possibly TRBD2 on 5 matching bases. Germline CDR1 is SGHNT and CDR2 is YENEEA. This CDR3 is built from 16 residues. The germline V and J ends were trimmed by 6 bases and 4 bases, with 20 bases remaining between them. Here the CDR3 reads CASRFAGRELADTQYF. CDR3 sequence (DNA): TGTGCCAGCAGGTTCGCCGGTAGGGAGTTAGCAGATACGCAGTATTTT.

The CDR3 sequence is CASSLAQGNGELFF. Written as DNA, the CDR3 is TGTGCCAGCAGCTTAGCGCAGGGTAACGGGGAGCTGTTTTTT. This sequence joins TRBV7-6 and TRBJ2-2; D might be TRBD1 (5 bases). V shed 0 bases and J shed 7 bases, with 9 bases lying between them. Per the germline V gene, CDR1 is SGHVS and CDR2 is FNYEAQ. The CDR3 length is 14 residues.

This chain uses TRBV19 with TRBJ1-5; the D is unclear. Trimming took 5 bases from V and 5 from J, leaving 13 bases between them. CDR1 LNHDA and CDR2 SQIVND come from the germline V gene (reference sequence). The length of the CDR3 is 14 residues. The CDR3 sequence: CASSPSAAYQPQHF. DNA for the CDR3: TGTGCCAGTAGTCCGAGCGCCGCCTATCAGCCCCAGCATTTT.

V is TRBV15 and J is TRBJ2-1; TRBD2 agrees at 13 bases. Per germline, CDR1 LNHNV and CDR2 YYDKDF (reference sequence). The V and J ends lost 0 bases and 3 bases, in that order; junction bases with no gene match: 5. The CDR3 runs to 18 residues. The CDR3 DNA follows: TGTGCCACCAGCAGAGATCAGGGACTAGCGGGACTCTACAATGAGCAGTTCTTC. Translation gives CATSRDQGLAGLYNEQFF.

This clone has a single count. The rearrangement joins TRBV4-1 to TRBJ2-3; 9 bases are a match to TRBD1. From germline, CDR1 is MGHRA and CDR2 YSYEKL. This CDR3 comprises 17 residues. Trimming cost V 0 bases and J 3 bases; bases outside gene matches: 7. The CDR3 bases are TGCGCCAGCAGCCAAGATGGCGTCGGGACAGGGACAGATACGCAGTATTTT. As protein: CASSQDGVGTGTDTQYF.

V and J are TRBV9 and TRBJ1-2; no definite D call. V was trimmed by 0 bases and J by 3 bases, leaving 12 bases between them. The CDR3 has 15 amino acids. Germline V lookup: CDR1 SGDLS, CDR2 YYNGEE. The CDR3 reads CASSVGGTVHYGYTF. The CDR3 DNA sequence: TGTGCCAGCAGCGTAGGCGGAACGGTTCACTATGGCTACACCTTC.

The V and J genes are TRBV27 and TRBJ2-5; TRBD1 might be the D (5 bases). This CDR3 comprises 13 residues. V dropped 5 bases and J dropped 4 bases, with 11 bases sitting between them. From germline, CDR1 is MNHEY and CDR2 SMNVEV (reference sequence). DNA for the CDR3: TGTGCCAGCAGTAAAACCAGGGTAGAGACCCAGTACTTC. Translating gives CASSKTRVETQYF.

As DNA, the CDR3 is TGCGCCAGCAGCCAACCCGCCGGGGAGCTGTTTTTT. This translates into CASSQPAGELFF. The chain recombines TRBV4-1 with TRBJ2-2; no clear D. The CDR3 loop spans 12 amino acids. V was pared by 2 bases and J by 6 bases, with 4 bases between. CDR1 and CDR2 (germline): MGHRA, YSYEKL.

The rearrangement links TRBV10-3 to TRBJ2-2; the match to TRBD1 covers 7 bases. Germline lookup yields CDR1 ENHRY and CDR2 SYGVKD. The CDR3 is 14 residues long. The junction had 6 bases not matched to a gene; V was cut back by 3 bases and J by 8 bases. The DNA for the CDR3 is TGTGCCATCAGTGACGGGACAGCGTTGGGGGAGCTGTTTTTT. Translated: CAISDGTALGELFF.

The CDR3 region is CASSPDDRGPGELFF. As DNA, the CDR3 is TGCGCCAGCAGCCCTGATGACAGGGGACCCGGGGAGCTGTTTTTT. This chain uses TRBV4-1 with TRBJ2-2, with TRBD1 identical over 8 bases. V lost 4 bases, J lost 6 bases, and 7 bases stayed unmatched. The CDR3 has 15 amino acids. Germline V CDR1 and CDR2: MGHRA, YSYEKL.

The CDR3 DNA follows: TGTGCCAGCAGCGCCGGACAGGGATCCGGGGAGCTGTTTTTT. It encodes CASSAGQGSGELFF. The gene calls are TRBV9 and TRBJ2-2; 8 bases match TRBD1. This CDR3 comprises 14 residues. Germline values: CDR1 SGDLS, CDR2 YYNGEE. Trimming took 3 bases from V and 6 from J; bases not matched to a gene: 4.

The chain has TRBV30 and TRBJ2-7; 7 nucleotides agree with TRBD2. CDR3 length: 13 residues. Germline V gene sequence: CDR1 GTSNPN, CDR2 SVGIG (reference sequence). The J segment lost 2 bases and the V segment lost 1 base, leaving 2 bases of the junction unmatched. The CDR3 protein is CAWSGGGAYEQYF. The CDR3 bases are TGTGCCTGGAGTGGTGGGGGGGCCTACGAGCAGTACTTC.

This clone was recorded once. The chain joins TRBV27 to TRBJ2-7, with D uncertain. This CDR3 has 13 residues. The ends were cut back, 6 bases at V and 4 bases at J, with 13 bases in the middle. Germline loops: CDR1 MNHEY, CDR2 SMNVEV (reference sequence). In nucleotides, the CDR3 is TGTGCCAGCAGGTCCTCCGGTCGGTACGAGCAGTACTTC. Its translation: CASRSSGRYEQYF.

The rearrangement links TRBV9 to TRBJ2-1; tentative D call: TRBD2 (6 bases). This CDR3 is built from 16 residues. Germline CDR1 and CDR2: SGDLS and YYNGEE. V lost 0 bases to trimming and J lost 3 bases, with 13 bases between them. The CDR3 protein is CASSVGASELYNEQFF. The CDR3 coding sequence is TGTGCCAGCAGCGTAGGGGCTAGCGAACTCTACAATGAGCAGTTCTTC.

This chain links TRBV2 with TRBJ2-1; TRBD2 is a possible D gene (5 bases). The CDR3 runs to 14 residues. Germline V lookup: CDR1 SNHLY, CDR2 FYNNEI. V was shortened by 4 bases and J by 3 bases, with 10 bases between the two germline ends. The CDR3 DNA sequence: TGTGCCAGCAGTGCAGTCACTAGCTACAATGAGCAGTTCTTC. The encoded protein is CASSAVTSYNEQFF.

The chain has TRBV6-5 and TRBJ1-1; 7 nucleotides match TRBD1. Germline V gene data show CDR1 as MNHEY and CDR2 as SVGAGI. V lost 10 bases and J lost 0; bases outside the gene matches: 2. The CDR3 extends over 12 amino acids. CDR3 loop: CATQGVNTEAFF. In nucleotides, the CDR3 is TGTGCCACTCAGGGGGTGAACACTGAAGCTTTCTTT.

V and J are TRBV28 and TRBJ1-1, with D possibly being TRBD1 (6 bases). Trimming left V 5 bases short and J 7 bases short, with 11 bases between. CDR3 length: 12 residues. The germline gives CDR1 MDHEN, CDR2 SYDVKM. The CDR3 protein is CASSQGLGEAFF. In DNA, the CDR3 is TGTGCCAGCAGTCAGGGGCTGGGTGAAGCTTTCTTT.

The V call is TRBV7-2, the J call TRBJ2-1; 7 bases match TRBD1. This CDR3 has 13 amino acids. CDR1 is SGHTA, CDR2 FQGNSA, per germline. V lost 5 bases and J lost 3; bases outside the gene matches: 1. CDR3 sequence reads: CASSRDSYNEQFF. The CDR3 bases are TGTGCCAGCAGCCGGGACAGCTACAATGAGCAGTTCTTC.

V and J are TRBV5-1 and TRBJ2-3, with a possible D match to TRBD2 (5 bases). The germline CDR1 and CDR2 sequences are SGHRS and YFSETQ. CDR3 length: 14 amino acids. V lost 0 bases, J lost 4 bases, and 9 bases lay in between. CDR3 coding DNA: TGCGCCAGCAGCTTGGGGGGTAGCGCAGATACGCAGTATTTT. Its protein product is CASSLGGSADTQYF. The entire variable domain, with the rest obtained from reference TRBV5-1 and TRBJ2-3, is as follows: KAGVTQTPRYLIKTRGQQVTLSCSPISGHRSVSWYQQTPGQGLQFLFEYFSETQRNKGNFPGRFSGRQFSNSRSEMNVSTLELGDSALYLCASSLGGSADTQYFGPGTRLTVL.

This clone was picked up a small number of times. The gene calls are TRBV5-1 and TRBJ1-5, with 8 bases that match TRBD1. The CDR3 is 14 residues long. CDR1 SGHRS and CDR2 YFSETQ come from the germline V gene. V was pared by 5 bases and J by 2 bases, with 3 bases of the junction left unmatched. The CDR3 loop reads CASSLTGGNQPQHF. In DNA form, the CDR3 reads TGCGCCAGCAGTTTGACAGGGGGCAATCAGCCCCAGCATTTT.